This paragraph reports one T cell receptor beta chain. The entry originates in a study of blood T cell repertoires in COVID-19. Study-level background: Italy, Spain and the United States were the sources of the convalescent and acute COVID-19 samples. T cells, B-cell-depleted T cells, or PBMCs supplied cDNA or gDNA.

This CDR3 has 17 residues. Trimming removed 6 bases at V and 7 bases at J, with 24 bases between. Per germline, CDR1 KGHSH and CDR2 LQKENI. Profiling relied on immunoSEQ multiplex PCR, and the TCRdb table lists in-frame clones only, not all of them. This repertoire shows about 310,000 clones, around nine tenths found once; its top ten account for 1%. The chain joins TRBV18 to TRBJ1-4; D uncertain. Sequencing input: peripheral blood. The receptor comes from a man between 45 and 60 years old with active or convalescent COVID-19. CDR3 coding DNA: TGTGCCAGCTCCGACTTGTCGGCACCGGGTGGGAGTGAAAAACTGTTTTTT. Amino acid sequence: CASSDLSAPGGSEKLFF.